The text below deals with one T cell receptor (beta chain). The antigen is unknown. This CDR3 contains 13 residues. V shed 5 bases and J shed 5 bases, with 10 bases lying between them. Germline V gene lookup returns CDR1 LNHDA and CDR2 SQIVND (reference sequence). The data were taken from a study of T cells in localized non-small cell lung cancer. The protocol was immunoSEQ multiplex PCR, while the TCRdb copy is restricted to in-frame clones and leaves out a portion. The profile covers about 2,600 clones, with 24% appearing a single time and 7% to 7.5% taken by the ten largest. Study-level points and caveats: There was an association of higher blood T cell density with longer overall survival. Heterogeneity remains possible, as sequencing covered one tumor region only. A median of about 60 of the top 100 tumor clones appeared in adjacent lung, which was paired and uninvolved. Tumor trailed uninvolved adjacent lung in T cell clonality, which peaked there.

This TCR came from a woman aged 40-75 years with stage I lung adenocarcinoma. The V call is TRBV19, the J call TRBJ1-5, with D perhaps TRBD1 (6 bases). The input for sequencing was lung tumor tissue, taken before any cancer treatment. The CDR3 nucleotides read TGTGCCAGTAGTGGAGGACAGCATCAGCCCCAGCATTTT. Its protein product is CASSGGQHQPQHF.